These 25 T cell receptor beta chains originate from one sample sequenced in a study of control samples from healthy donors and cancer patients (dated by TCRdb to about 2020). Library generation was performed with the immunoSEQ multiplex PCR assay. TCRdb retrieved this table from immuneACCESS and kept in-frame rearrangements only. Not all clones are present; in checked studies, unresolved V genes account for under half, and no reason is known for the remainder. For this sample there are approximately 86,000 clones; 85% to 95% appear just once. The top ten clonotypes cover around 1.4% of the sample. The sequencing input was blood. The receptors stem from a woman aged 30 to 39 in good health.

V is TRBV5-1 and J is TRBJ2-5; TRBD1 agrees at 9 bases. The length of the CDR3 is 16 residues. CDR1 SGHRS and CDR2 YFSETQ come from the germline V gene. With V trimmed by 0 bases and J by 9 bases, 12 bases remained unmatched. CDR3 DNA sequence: TGCGCCAGCAGCTTGGGGGGACAGGGAGCCTCCGGGGCCCAGTACTTC. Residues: CASSLGGQGASGAQYF.

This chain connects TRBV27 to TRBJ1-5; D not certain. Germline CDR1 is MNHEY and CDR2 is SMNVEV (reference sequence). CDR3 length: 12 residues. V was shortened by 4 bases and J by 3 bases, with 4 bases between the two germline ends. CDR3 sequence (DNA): TGTGCCAGCAGTTCGTTCAATCAGCCCCAGCATTTT. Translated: CASSSFNQPQHF.

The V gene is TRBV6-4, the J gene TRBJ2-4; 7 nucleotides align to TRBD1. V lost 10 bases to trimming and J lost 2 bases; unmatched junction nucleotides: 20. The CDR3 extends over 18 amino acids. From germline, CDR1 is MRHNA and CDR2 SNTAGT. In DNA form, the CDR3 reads TGTGCCAATCCGAAACAAACAGGGGAAGGGGATTCCAAAAACATTCAGTACTTC. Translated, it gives CANPKQTGEGDSKNIQYF.

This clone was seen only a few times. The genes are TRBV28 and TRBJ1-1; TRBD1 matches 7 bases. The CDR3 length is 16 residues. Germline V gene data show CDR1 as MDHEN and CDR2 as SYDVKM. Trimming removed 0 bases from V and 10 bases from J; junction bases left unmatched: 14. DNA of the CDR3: TGTGCCAGCAGTTTATGGGTAGGGGACAGCACTAGGGGAGCTTTCTTT. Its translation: CASSLWVGDSTRGAFF.

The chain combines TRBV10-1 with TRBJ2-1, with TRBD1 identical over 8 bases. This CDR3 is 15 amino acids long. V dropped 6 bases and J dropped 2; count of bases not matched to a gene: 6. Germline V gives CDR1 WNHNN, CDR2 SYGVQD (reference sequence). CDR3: CASSDRQGPYNEQFF. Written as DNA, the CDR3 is TGCGCCAGCAGCGATAGACAGGGGCCCTACAATGAGCAGTTCTTC.

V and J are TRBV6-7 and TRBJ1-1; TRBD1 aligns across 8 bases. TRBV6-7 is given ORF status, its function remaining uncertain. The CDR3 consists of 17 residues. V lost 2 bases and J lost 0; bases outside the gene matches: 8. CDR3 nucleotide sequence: TGTGCCAGCAGTTACCTCCGGGCAGGGGGCGTGAACACTGAAGCTTTCTTT. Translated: CASSYLRAGGVNTEAFF.

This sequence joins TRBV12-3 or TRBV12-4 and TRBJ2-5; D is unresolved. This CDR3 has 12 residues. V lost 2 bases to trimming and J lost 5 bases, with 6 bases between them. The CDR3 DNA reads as TGTGCCAGCAGTTTAATGTCGGAGACCCAGTACTTC. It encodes CASSLMSETQYF.

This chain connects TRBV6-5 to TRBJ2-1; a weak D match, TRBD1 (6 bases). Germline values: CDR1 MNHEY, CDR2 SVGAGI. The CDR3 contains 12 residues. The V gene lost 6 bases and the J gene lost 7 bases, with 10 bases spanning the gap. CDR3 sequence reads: CASSQGWNEQFF. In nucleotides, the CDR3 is TGTGCCAGCAGCCAGGGGTGGAATGAGCAGTTCTTC.

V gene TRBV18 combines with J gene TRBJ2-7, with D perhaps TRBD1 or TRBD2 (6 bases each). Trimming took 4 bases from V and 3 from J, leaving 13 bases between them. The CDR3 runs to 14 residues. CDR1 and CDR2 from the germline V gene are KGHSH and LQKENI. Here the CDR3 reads CASSLTGANYEQYF. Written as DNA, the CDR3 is TGTGCCAGCTCACTTACGGGGGCCAACTACGAGCAGTACTTC.

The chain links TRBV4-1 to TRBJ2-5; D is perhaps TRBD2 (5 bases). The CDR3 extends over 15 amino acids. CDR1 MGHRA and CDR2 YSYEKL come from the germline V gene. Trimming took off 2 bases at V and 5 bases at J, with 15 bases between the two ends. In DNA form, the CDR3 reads TGCGCCAGCAGCCAACTACAGCTCACGGGGGAGACCCAGTACTTC. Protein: CASSQLQLTGETQYF.

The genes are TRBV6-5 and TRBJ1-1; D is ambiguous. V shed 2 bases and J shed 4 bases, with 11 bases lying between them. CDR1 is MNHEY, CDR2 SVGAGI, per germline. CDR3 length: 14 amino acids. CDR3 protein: CASSYEGKTTEAFF. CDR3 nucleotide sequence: TGTGCCAGCAGTTACGAGGGCAAAACCACTGAAGCTTTCTTT.

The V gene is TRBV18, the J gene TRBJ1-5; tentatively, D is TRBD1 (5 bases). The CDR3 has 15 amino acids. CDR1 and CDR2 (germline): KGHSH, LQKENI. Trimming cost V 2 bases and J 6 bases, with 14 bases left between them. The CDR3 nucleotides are TGTGCCAGCTCACCATCCGGACCTGGGGGTCAGCCCCAGCATTTT. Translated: CASSPSGPGGQPQHF.

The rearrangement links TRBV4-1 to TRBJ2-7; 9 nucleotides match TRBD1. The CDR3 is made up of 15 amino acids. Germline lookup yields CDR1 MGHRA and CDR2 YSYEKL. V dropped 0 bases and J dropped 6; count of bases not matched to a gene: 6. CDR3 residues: CASSQDDRGLGEQYF. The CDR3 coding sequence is TGCGCCAGCAGCCAAGATGACAGGGGGTTGGGCGAGCAGTACTTC.

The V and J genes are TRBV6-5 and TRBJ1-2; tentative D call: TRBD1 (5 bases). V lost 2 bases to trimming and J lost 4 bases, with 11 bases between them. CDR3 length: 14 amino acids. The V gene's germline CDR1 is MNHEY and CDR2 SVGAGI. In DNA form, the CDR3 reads TGTGCCAGCAGTTACGGTCCAGGGTTCTATGGCTACACCTTC. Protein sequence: CASSYGPGFYGYTF.

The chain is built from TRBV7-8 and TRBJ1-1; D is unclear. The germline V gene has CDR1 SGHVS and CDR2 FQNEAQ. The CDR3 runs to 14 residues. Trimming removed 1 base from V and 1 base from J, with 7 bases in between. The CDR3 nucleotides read TGTGCCAGCAGCTTAGTACAGAAGAACACTGAAGCTTTCTTT. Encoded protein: CASSLVQKNTEAFF.

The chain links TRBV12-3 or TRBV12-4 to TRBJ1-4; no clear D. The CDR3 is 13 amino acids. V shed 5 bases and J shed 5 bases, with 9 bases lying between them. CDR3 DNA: TGTGCCAGCAGTACTCTCTTGAATGAAAAACTGTTTTTT. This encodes CASSTLLNEKLFF.

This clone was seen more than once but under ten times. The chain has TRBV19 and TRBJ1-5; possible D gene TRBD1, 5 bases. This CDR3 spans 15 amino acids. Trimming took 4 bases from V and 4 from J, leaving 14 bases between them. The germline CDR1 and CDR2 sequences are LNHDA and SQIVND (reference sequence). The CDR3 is CASSNRGGTNQPQHF. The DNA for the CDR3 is TGTGCCAGTAGTAATAGGGGCGGAACAAATCAGCCCCAGCATTTT.

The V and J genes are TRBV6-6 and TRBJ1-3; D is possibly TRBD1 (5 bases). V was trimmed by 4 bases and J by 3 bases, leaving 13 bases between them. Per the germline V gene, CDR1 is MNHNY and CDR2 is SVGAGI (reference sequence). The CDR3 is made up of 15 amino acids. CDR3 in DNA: TGTGCCAGCAGTTCCAAGACAGTTATTGGAAACACCATATATTTT. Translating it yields CASSSKTVIGNTIYF.

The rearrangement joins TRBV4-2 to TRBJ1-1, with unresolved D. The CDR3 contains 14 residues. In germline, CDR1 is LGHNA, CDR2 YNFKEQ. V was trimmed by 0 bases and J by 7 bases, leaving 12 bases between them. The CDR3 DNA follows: TGTGCCAGCAGCCAAGATTTGACGAGTGATGAAGCTTTCTTT. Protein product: CASSQDLTSDEAFF.

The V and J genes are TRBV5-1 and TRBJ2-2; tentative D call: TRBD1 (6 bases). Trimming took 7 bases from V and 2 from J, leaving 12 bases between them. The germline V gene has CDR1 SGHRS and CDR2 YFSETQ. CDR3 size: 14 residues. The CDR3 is CASRDTRNTGELFF. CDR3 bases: TGCGCCAGCCGGGACACCCGAAACACCGGGGAGCTGTTTTTT.

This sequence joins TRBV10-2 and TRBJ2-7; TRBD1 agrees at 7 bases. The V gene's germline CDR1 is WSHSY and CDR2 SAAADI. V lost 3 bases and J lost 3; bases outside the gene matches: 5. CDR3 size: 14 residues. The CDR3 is CASSDRGKSYEQYF. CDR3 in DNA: TGCGCCAGCAGTGACAGGGGGAAGAGCTACGAGCAGTACTTC.

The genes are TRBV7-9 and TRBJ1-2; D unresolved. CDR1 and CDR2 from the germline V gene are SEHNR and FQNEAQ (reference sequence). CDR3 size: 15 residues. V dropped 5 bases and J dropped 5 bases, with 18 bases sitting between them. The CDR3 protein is CASSEGGSLTYGYTF. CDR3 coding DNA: TGTGCCAGCAGCGAGGGCGGCAGTCTAACTTATGGCTACACCTTC.

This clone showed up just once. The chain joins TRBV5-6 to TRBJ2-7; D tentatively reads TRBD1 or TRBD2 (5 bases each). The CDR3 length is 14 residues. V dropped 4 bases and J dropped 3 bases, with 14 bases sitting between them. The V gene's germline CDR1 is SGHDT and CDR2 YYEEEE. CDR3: CASSRYRGGYEQYF. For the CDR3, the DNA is TGTGCCAGCAGCAGATACCGGGGCGGCTACGAGCAGTACTTC.

The CDR3 loop is CASSQGHSQETQYF. The CDR3 bases are TGCGCCAGCAGCCAGGGACACTCCCAAGAGACCCAGTACTTC. The chain combines TRBV4-1 with TRBJ2-5; tentative D call: TRBD1 (6 bases). From germline, CDR1 is MGHRA and CDR2 YSYEKL. V dropped 3 bases and J dropped 1 base, with 9 bases sitting between them. This CDR3 spans 14 amino acids.

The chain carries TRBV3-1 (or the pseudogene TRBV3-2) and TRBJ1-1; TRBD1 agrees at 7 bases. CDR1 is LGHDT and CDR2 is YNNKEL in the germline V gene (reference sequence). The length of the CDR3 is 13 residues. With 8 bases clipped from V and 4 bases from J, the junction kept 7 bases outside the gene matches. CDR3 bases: TGTGCCAGCTTGATACAGGGGCGCACTGAAGCTTTCTTT. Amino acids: CASLIQGRTEAFF.